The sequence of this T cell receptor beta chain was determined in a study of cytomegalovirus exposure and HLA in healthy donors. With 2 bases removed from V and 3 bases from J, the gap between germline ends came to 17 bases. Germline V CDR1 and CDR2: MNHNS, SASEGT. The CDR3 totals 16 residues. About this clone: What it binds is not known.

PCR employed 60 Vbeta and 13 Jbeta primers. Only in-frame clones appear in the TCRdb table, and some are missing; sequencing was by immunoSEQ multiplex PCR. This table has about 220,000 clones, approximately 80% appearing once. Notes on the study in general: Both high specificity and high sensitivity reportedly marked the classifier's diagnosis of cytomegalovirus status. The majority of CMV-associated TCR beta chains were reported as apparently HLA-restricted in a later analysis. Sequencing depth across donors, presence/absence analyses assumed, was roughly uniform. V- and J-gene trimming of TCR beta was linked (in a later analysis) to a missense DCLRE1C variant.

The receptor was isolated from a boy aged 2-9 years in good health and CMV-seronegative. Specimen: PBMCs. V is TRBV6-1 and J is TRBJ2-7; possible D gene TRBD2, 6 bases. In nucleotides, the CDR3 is TGTGCCAGCAGTGAATATAGTCTCGGGGGAAGCTACGAGCAGTACTTC. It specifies CASSEYSLGGSYEQYF.